Listed below are T cell receptor beta chains from one sample, sequenced in a study of blood T cell repertoires in COVID-19. Sequenced by immunoSEQ multiplex PCR; TCRdb stores in-frame clones only, minus some. The sample carries about 59,000 clones, around 92% recorded once. The sequencing sample was made of peripheral blood. These receptors all come from a human donor in a cohort sampled during active COVID-19. CDR3s include the opening cysteine and the closing phenylalanine or tryptophan. A D gene is named only where the DNA matches it firmly. The listing skips clone size in some rows; elsewhere it reads once, few, many or a size class.

CDR3aa: CASSPGQGIVYGYTF
CDR3nt: TGTGCCAGCTCACCCGGACAGGGGATTGTCTATGGCTACACCTTC
abundance: NA
d_gene: TRBD1
v_gene: TRBV18
j_gene: TRBJ1-2

CDR3aa: CASSQKGARTGELFF
CDR3nt: TGTGCCAGCAGTCAGAAAGGGGCGAGGACCGGGGAGCTGTTTTTT
abundance: once
d_gene: NA
v_gene: TRBV5-4
j_gene: TRBJ2-2

CDR3aa: CASSSAGGYGYTF
CDR3nt: TGTGCCAGCAGTTCGGCAGGGGGGTATGGCTACACCTTC
abundance: NA
d_gene: TRBD1
v_gene: TRBV28
j_gene: TRBJ1-2

CDR3aa: CASSLDSGAYEQYF
CDR3nt: TGCGCCAGCAGCTTGGATTCGGGGGCCTACGAGCAGTACTTC
abundance: NA
d_gene: NA
v_gene: TRBV5-1
j_gene: TRBJ2-7

CDR3aa: CASTSRPRSGELFF
CDR3nt: TGTGCCAGCACCTCGCGCCCAAGGAGCGGGGAGCTGTTTTTT
abundance: NA
d_gene: NA
v_gene: TRBV28
j_gene: TRBJ2-2

CDR3aa: CASSTGTVKNEQFF
CDR3nt: TGTGCCAGCAGCACCGGGACAGTCAAGAATGAGCAGTTCTTC
abundance: NA
d_gene: TRBD1
v_gene: TRBV7-2
j_gene: TRBJ2-1

CDR3aa: CASSTPRVTGELFF
CDR3nt: TGTGCCAGCAGTACCCCCCGGGTGACCGGGGAGCTGTTTTTT
abundance: NA
d_gene: NA
v_gene: TRBV28
j_gene: TRBJ2-2

CDR3aa: CASSAGTLYGYTF
CDR3nt: TGTGCCAGCAGCGCCGGGACTCTCTACGGCTACACCTTC
abundance: NA
d_gene: NA
v_gene: TRBV11-2
j_gene: TRBJ1-2

CDR3aa: CASTPGLAGSVGSYEQYF
CDR3nt: TGTGCCAGCACCCCCGGACTAGCGGGATCCGTGGGCTCCTACGAGCAGTACTTC
abundance: NA
d_gene: TRBD2
v_gene: TRBV5-5
j_gene: TRBJ2-7

CDR3aa: CAWTLGTGDYNEQFF
CDR3nt: TGTGCCTGGACGCTTGGGACAGGGGACTACAATGAGCAGTTCTTC
abundance: NA
d_gene: TRBD1
v_gene: TRBV30
j_gene: TRBJ2-1

CDR3aa: CASSLVSGDSGNTIYF
CDR3nt: TGTGCCAGCAGCTTAGTTTCCGGGGACTCTGGAAACACCATATATTTT
abundance: NA
d_gene: NA
v_gene: TRBV7-2
j_gene: TRBJ1-3

CDR3aa: CASSFDRQETQYF
CDR3nt: TGTGCCAGCAGTTTCGACAGGCAAGAGACCCAGTACTTC
abundance: NA
d_gene: NA
v_gene: TRBV12-3/TRBV12-4
j_gene: TRBJ2-5

CDR3aa: CASSLRTSGRGEQFF
CDR3nt: TGTGCCAGCTCCCTACGGACTAGCGGGAGAGGTGAGCAGTTCTTC
abundance: NA
d_gene: TRBD2
v_gene: TRBV18
j_gene: TRBJ2-1

CDR3aa: CASRVDGSINQPQHF
CDR3nt: TGTGCCAGTAGGGTAGACGGGTCGATCAATCAGCCCCAGCATTTT
abundance: few
d_gene: NA
v_gene: TRBV19
j_gene: TRBJ1-5

CDR3aa: CASSLLDRPNTEAFF
CDR3nt: TGTGCCAGCAGCCTCTTGGACAGGCCCAACACTGAAGCTTTCTTT
abundance: NA
d_gene: TRBD1
v_gene: TRBV3-1/TRBV3-2
j_gene: TRBJ1-1

CDR3aa: CATSDPGTSGSYVSYNEQFF
CDR3nt: TGTGCCACCAGTGATCCCGGGACTAGCGGGAGTTATGTCTCCTACAATGAGCAGTTCTTC
abundance: NA
d_gene: TRBD2
v_gene: TRBV24-1
j_gene: TRBJ2-1